This T cell receptor (beta chain) was sequenced for a study of cytomegalovirus exposure and HLA in healthy donors. Study results and caveats: Rare sequences made up most TCRs, while some public TCRs were found in many donors. TCR beta sequences reportedly predicted the HLA-A and HLA-B alleles of most subjects accurately.

The primer mix had 60 Vbeta and 13 Jbeta primers. Clones were read by immunoSEQ multiplex PCR, and TCRdb kept only the in-frame ones, dropping some. The table has 150,000 to 200,000 clones, 75% to 85% seen once. The germline gives CDR1 SGHNT, CDR2 YYREEE (reference sequence). This CDR3 spans 16 amino acids. The ends were cut back, 3 bases at V and 3 bases at J, with 19 bases in the middle. A note on this clone: The antigen is unknown.

The chain is built from TRBV5-4 and TRBJ2-7, with a possible D match to TRBD2 (6 bases). The receptor comes from a woman aged 25-40 years in good health and CMV-seronegative. The sample taken for sequencing was PBMCs. The CDR3 bases are TGTGCCAGCAGCTCTCAAATGGCGGGGATCGTCTACGAGCAGTACTTC. Translation gives CASSSQMAGIVYEQYF.